Reported below is one T cell receptor beta chain. Germline CDR1 reads MNHEY; CDR2 reads SMNVEV (reference sequence). V lost 5 bases, J lost 0 bases, and 10 bases stayed unmatched. This CDR3 has 20 residues. This entry comes from a study of blood T cell repertoires in COVID-19. Study-wide background: From T cells, B-cell-depleted T cells, or PBMCs came the material, which was cDNA or gDNA.

Using immunoSEQ multiplex PCR, the repertoire was profiled, and TCRdb retains in-frame clones only, with some absent. The data contain 310,000 or so clones, roughly 86% of them singletons. This chain connects TRBV27 to TRBJ2-6; TRBD2 matches 13 bases. The TCR comes from a woman aged 45 to 65 with acute or convalescent COVID-19. Sequenced input: peripheral blood. The CDR3 here is CASSGWTSGSASSGANVLTF. The CDR3 bases are TGTGCCAGCAGTGGTTGGACTAGCGGGAGCGCCAGCTCTGGGGCCAACGTCCTGACTTTC.